Here is one TCR beta chain with its context. The antigen is unknown. The data stem from a study of human T cells and chemical hapten exposure. Across the study: For the roughly 26-week duration of the study, patients were given weekly doses of diphenylcyclopropenone on the scalp. Overall study findings and caveats: TCRs whose frequency exceeded 1 in 1000 remained the same following DPC sensitization.

The time point: patch test 3, about 24 weeks after DPC sensitization. This sample's treatment: therapeutic diphenylcyclopropenone sensitization with weekly scalp DPC. Donation of samples came from alopecia patients who were 18 to 70 years old and suitable for DPC. The study used a library that attached unique molecular identifiers to individual cDNA molecules. TCRdb passed the RACE reads through MiXCR, listing each CDR3 protein once. The sample yields about 71,000 distinct CDR3 sequences, around 10% seen once. The sequenced sample was whole blood, obtained in connection with sensitization to the hapten diphenylcyclopropenone (DPC). The TCR comes from a woman aged 50 to 60 with alopecia areata. Some clones in this sample may be carry-over from other donors' samples.

CDR3 DNA sequence: TGCGCCAGCAGTGGGGGAGGGGAGCCCACTGAAGCTTTCTTT. Its protein is CASSGGGEPTEAFF. The V gene is TRBV10-2, the J gene TRBJ1-1; D possibly corresponds to TRBD1 (5 bases). The germline V gene encodes CDR1 WSHSY and CDR2 SAAADI. The CDR3 runs 14 residues. The ends were cut back, 4 bases at V and 4 bases at J, with 13 bases in the middle.